A selection of T cell receptor beta chains follows, all from one sample in a study of cytomegalovirus exposure and HLA in healthy donors. Some clones are missing from TCRdb's copy, which holds only in-frame ones; the method was immunoSEQ multiplex PCR. The sample gives roughly 180,000 clones, around 77% of which show up once; under 2% is in the top ten. Material: PBMCs. These TCRs come from a woman aged 25 to 39 in good health and CMV-seronegative. Each CDR3 is given with its conserved first and last residue. A D gene is named only where the DNA matches it firmly. Size is omitted from some rows. Given values are once, few, many or a class for expanded clones.

CDR3aa	CDR3nt	d_gene	len	v_gene	abundance	j_gene
CASSSPNLAGGDTQYF	TGTGCCAGCAGCTCGCCTAATCTAGCGGGGGGAGATACGCAGTATTTT	TRBD2	16	TRBV7-2	few	TRBJ2-3
CASSPSGGAYNEQFF	TGTGCCAGCAGCCCATCGGGGGGGGCCTACAATGAGCAGTTCTTC	TRBD2	15	TRBV4-2	NA	TRBJ2-1
CASSHSYEQYF	TGTGCCAGCAGCCACTCCTACGAGCAGTACTTC	NA	11	TRBV5-6	NA	TRBJ2-7
CASSVGGLAMETQYF	TGTGCCAGCAGCGTAGGCGGGCTAGCGATGGAGACCCAGTACTTC	NA	15	TRBV9	NA	TRBJ2-5
CATSRRGPGANVLTF	TGTGCCACCAGCAGAAGGGGGCCTGGGGCCAACGTCCTGACTTTC	TRBD1	15	TRBV15	NA	TRBJ2-6
CASSSRVASTDTQYF	TGTGCCAGCAGCTCCCGGGTTGCTAGCACAGATACGCAGTATTTT	NA	15	TRBV5-4	NA	TRBJ2-3
CASSPLAGKETQYF	TGTGCCAGCTCCCCGCTAGCGGGCAAAGAGACCCAGTACTTC	TRBD2	14	TRBV18	NA	TRBJ2-5
CASSVGRTGEGSNTGELFF	TGTGCCAGCAGCGTAGGCCGGACAGGGGAAGGTTCCAACACCGGGGAGCTGTTTTTT	TRBD1	19	TRBV9	NA	TRBJ2-2
CASSLGQDYGYTF	TGTGCCAGCAGCTTAGGACAGGACTATGGCTACACCTTC	NA	13	TRBV11-2	once	TRBJ1-2
CASSLGTSATNEKLFF	TGCGCCAGCAGCTTGGGTACTTCTGCAACTAATGAAAAACTGTTTTTT	NA	16	TRBV5-1	NA	TRBJ1-4
CASSERLAGGLETQYF	TGCGCCAGCAGCGAACGACTAGCGGGGGGGCTTGAGACCCAGTACTTC	TRBD2	16	TRBV4-3	once	TRBJ2-5
CASRPGSGLYNSPLHF	TGTGCCAGCCGGCCAGGGTCCGGGCTTTATAATTCACCCCTCCACTTT	NA	16	TRBV7-8	NA	TRBJ1-6
CASSPDSTVVREQFF	TGTGCCAGCAGCCCGGATTCAACAGTAGTCCGTGAGCAGTTCTTC	NA	15	TRBV5-6	NA	TRBJ2-1
CASSFPGSNYGYTF	TGTGCCAGCAGCTTTCCGGGGAGTAACTATGGCTACACCTTC	NA	14	TRBV11-2	NA	TRBJ1-2
CASSWGQGAYGYTF	TGTGCCAGCAGCTGGGGACAGGGGGCATACGGCTACACCTTC	TRBD1	14	TRBV11-2	NA	TRBJ1-2
CASSTRTPGTTEAFF	TGTGCCAGCAGTACACGCACTCCCGGGACAACAGAAGCTTTCTTT	NA	15	TRBV27	NA	TRBJ1-1
CASSATGSYEQYF	TGTGCCAGCAGTGCGACGGGCTCCTACGAGCAGTACTTC	NA	13	TRBV2	NA	TRBJ2-7
CASSAGQGALQETQYF	TGTGCCAGCAGCGCGGGACAGGGAGCCCTCCAAGAGACCCAGTACTTC	TRBD1	16	TRBV9	NA	TRBJ2-5
CASSPGQGEAFF	TGTGCCAGCAGTCCGGGACAGGGTGAAGCTTTCTTT	TRBD1	12	TRBV6-5	NA	TRBJ1-1
CASRSRASGYGYTF	TGTGCCAGTCGTAGCCGGGCCAGCGGTTATGGCTACACCTTC	NA	14	TRBV19	NA	TRBJ1-2
CASSLVPGGNNSPLHF	TGTGCCAGCAGCTTAGTTCCAGGGGGAAATAATTCACCCCTCCACTTT	TRBD1	16	TRBV13	NA	TRBJ1-6
CASSLTPSTDTQYF	TGTGCCAGCAGCCTGACACCCAGCACAGATACGCAGTATTTT	NA	14	TRBV6-5	NA	TRBJ2-3
CASSPSGGGTDTQYF	TGTGCCAGCAGCCCGAGCGGGGGGGGAACAGATACGCAGTATTTT	TRBD2	15	TRBV6-4	many	TRBJ2-3
CASSSTSGGAYEQFF	TGTGCCAGCAGCTCGACTAGCGGGGGGGCTTATGAGCAGTTCTTC	TRBD2	15	TRBV7-2	NA	TRBJ2-1
CASSWTAKNSPLHF	TGTGCCAGCAGTTGGACAGCGAAAAATTCACCCCTCCACTTT	NA	14	TRBV7-3	NA	TRBJ1-6
CASSYRTGSDTQYF	TGTGCCAGCAGTTACCGGACAGGGTCAGATACGCAGTATTTT	TRBD1	14	TRBV6-5	NA	TRBJ2-3
CASGSQPQHF	TGTGCCAGTGGGAGTCAGCCCCAGCATTTT	NA	10	TRBV6-1	NA	TRBJ1-5
CASSLERLGHNEKLFF	TGCGCCAGCAGCTTGGAACGGCTGGGCCACAATGAAAAACTGTTTTTT	NA	16	TRBV5-1	NA	TRBJ1-4
CASSVATPGGGYTF	TGTGCCAGCAGCGTAGCTACCCCCGGGGGAGGCTACACCTTC	NA	14	TRBV9	NA	TRBJ1-2
CASSPSGGHDYGYTF	TGTGCCAGCTCACCATCTGGGGGACATGACTATGGCTACACCTTC	NA	15	TRBV18	NA	TRBJ1-2
CASSLESDYGYTF	TGTGCCAGCAGCTTAGAGAGCGACTATGGCTACACCTTC	NA	13	TRBV7-2	NA	TRBJ1-2
CASSSDSTDTQYF	TGTGCCAGCAGCTCAGATAGCACAGATACGCAGTATTTT	NA	13	TRBV7-9	NA	TRBJ2-3
CASSLGLAGGNEQFF	TGCGCCAGCAGCTTGGGACTAGCGGGGGGAAATGAGCAGTTCTTC	TRBD2	15	TRBV5-1	NA	TRBJ2-1
CATSRDLSSGDTQYF	TGTGCCACCAGCAGAGATCTGAGTAGCGGGGATACGCAGTATTTT	TRBD2	15	TRBV15	NA	TRBJ2-3
CASSQDRASGFYEQYF	TGCGCCAGCAGCCAAGATAGGGCTAGCGGGTTTTACGAGCAGTACTTC	TRBD2	16	TRBV4-1	NA	TRBJ2-7
CSGATYGYTF	TGCAGCGGCGCCACGTATGGCTACACCTTC	NA	10	TRBV29-1	NA	TRBJ1-2
CASRRQGSGEAFF	TGTGCCAGTCGTCGACAGGGATCAGGTGAAGCTTTCTTT	TRBD1	13	TRBV19	NA	TRBJ1-1